Following are 27 T cell receptor beta chains from one sample sequenced in a study of T cell repertoires in cytomegalovirus infection. TCRdb ran MiXCR on the reads and lists one entry per CDR3 protein. The sample includes hundreds of thousands of distinct CDR3 sequences, under 40% of them seen just once. The antigens these receptors bind are not known. Sequences were derived from cultured CD8+ T cells from PBMCs, sampled from culture after CMV antigen stimulation. These receptors were collected from a human donor in good health (CMV status not recorded). Some clones in this sample may be carry-over from other donors' samples.

V gene TRBV6-5 combines with J gene TRBJ2-7, with no clear D. CDR1 and CDR2 (germline): MNHEY, SVGAGI. V shed 2 bases and J shed 2 bases, with 7 bases lying between them. The CDR3 is 13 residues long. The DNA for the CDR3 is TGTGCCAGCAGTTACGGGATGGCCTACGAGCAGTACTTC. The encoded protein is CASSYGMAYEQYF.

This CDR3 reads CASQGQVYGYTF. CDR3 sequence (DNA): TGTGCCAGCCAGGGACAGGTATATGGCTACACCTTC. This chain links TRBV2 with TRBJ1-2; 8 nucleotides line up with TRBD1. The CDR3 loop spans 12 amino acids. V was clipped by 8 bases and J by 5 bases; unmatched bases: 4. Germline values: CDR1 SNHLY, CDR2 FYNNEI.

The chain recombines TRBV29-1 with TRBJ2-3; D gene uncertain. V was pared by 5 bases and J by 1 base, with 16 bases between. This CDR3 region has 15 residues. Germline V gene sequence: CDR1 SQVTM, CDR2 ANQGSEA. CDR3 sequence reads: CSVYRAQPGTDTQYF. CDR3 coding DNA: TGCAGCGTTTACCGGGCCCAACCGGGCACAGATACGCAGTATTTT.

In this sample, this clonotype turned up once. The gene calls are TRBV29-1 and TRBJ1-2; D is perhaps TRBD1 (5 bases). Between the trimmed V and J ends, which lost 6 bases and 2 bases, there was a span of 10 bases. CDR3 length: 12 residues. Germline values: CDR1 SQVTM, CDR2 ANQGSEA. This chain's CDR3 is CSVIDRNYGYTF. The CDR3 DNA reads TGCAGCGTAATTGACAGAAACTATGGCTACACCTTC. Full variable domain (remainder filled in from reference TRBV29-1 and TRBJ1-2): SAVISQKPSRDICQRGTSLTIQCQVDSQVTMMFWYRQQPGQSLTLIATANQGSEATYESGFVIDKFPISRPNLTFSTLTVSNMSPEDSSIYLCSVIDRNYGYTFGSGTRLTVV.

The genes are TRBV6-2 or TRBV6-3 and TRBJ2-2; possible D gene TRBD2, 5 bases. The CDR3 consists of 18 residues. Germline lookup yields CDR1 MNHEY and CDR2 SVGEGT. Deletions cut 5 bases from V and 4 bases from J, with 23 bases between. Written as DNA, the CDR3 is TGTGCCAGCAGTCCCCTCTACTTAGGAGGAGCGGTCACCGGGGAGCTGTTTTTT. Protein sequence: CASSPLYLGGAVTGELFF.

This clonotype was seen at least ten times. The J gene is TRBJ1-6, the V gene TRBV7-2; D is perhaps TRBD1 (5 bases). The CDR3 is 12 amino acids. CDR1 and CDR2 from the germline V gene are SGHTA and FQGNSA. Trimming cost V 1 base and J 17 bases, with 12 bases left between them. CDR3 protein: CASSLVGAEIHF. The CDR3 DNA reads TGTGCCAGCAGCTTAGTTGGGGCCGAAATCCACTTT.

The table lists this clonotype with many counts. The V and J genes are TRBV10-3 and TRBJ1-2; 9 nucleotides agree with TRBD1. V gave up 10 bases and J gave up 6 bases; unmatched junction bases: 9. Germline-derived CDR1 and CDR2 are ENHRY and SYGVKD. There are 13 residues in the CDR3. CDR3 amino acids: CATIPDRGDGYTF. The DNA for the CDR3 is TGTGCCACCATTCCAGACAGGGGGGATGGCTACACCTTC.

Only a few counts were recorded for this clonotype. This chain links TRBV11-3 with TRBJ2-6; D is possibly TRBD1 or TRBD2 (5 bases each). CDR1 and CDR2 (germline): SGHNT, YENEEA. The CDR3 spans 20 residues. V gave up 5 bases and J gave up 0 bases, with 23 bases separating them. The CDR3 loop reads CASSPGEPGRSSSGANVLTF. CDR3 nucleotide sequence: TGTGCCAGCAGCCCTGGAGAGCCGGGACGTTCGAGCTCTGGGGCCAACGTCCTGACTTTC.

The sample holds a few counts of this clonotype. This chain joins TRBV27 and TRBJ1-5, with D possibly matching TRBD1 (5 bases). The CDR3 covers 17 residues. V was pared by 3 bases and J by 0 bases, with 15 bases between. The germline CDR1 and CDR2 sequences are MNHEY and SMNVEV (reference sequence). The CDR3 protein is CASSLGGGGYSNQPQHF. The CDR3 DNA reads as TGTGCCAGCAGTTTGGGGGGTGGGGGTTATAGCAATCAGCCCCAGCATTTT.

Written as DNA, the CDR3 is TGTGCCAGCAGCCCAGAGGAAGGGCCGTACAATGAGCAGTTCTTC. Translation: CASSPEEGPYNEQFF. The J gene is TRBJ2-1, the V gene TRBV9; no clear D. Trimming took 4 bases from V and 4 from J, leaving 15 bases between them. The CDR3 is made up of 15 amino acids. CDR1 is SGDLS, CDR2 YYNGEE, per germline. The full variable domain, with the rest looked up from reference TRBV9 and TRBJ2-1, is DSGVTQTPKHLITATGQRVTLRCSPRSGDLSVYWYQQSLDQGLQFLIQYYNGEERAKGNILERFSAQQFPDLHSELNLSSLELGDSALYFCASSPEEGPYNEQFFGPGTRLTVL.

The V and J genes are TRBV19 and TRBJ1-1; D not resolved. Germline V gene data show CDR1 as LNHDA and CDR2 as SQIVND (reference sequence). The V end lost 9 bases, the J end lost 2 bases, and 19 bases lay between the germline ends. The CDR3 consists of 15 residues. DNA for the CDR3: TGTGCCAGCGAACCCAGGAGACGAGGAAACACTGAAGCTTTCTTT. The encoded protein is CASEPRRRGNTEAFF. Looking up the rest from reference TRBV19 and TRBJ1-1 gives the full variable domain: DGGITQSPKYLFRKEGQNVTLSCEQNLNHDAMYWYRQDPGQGLRLIYYSQIVNDFQKGDIAEGYSVSREKKESFPLTVTSAQKNPTAFYLCASEPRRRGNTEAFFGQGTRLTVV.

This clonotype came up a few times. The J gene is TRBJ1-2, the V gene TRBV12-5; TRBD1 aligns across 9 bases. V shed 4 bases, J shed 2 bases, and the junction held 8 bases outside the gene matches. Germline CDR1 reads LGHNT; CDR2 reads FRNRAP. The CDR3 totals 16 residues. The DNA of the CDR3 is TGTGCTAGTGGTTCGCAGGACAGGGGCCAGAACTATGGCTACACCTTC. It codes for CASGSQDRGQNYGYTF. Full variable domain (remainder filled in from reference TRBV12-5 and TRBJ1-2): DARVTQTPRHKVTEMGQEVTMRCQPILGHNTVFWYRQTMMQGLELLAYFRNRAPLDDSGMPKDRFSAEMPDATLATLKIQPSEPRDSAVYFCASGSQDRGQNYGYTFGSGTRLTVV.

The rearrangement uses TRBV7-9 and TRBJ2-3; 7 nucleotides align to TRBD2. Germline V gene sequence: CDR1 SEHNR, CDR2 FQNEAQ (reference sequence). Unmatched junction bases numbered 7, after V lost 2 bases and J lost 2 bases. The CDR3 is made up of 16 amino acids. CDR3 nucleotide sequence: TGTGCCAGCAGCTTAATACTAGCGACCTTCACAGATACGCAGTATTTT. Protein sequence: CASSLILATFTDTQYF.

The chain is built from TRBV20-1 and TRBJ1-3; 8 nucleotides align to TRBD1. Germline assignment: CDR1 DFQATT and CDR2 SNEGSKA (reference sequence). The CDR3 loop spans 14 amino acids. With 3 bases clipped from V and 6 bases from J, the junction kept 7 bases outside the gene matches. The CDR3 nucleotides read TGCAGTGCTAGTTCCGGGACAGGTGTAAACACCATATATTTT. Its translation: CSASSGTGVNTIYF.

The sample holds a few counts of this clonotype. This rearrangement joins TRBV4-3 to TRBJ2-2, with unresolved D. The ends were cut back, 1 base at V and 8 bases at J, with 11 bases in the middle. This CDR3 is built from 14 residues. Germline loops: CDR1 LGHNA, CDR2 YSLEER. This CDR3 reads CASSQGRASGELFF. CDR3 nucleotides: TGCGCCAGCAGCCAAGGAAGGGCGTCTGGGGAGCTGTTTTTT.

V usage is TRBV5-6 and J usage is TRBJ2-7; tentatively, D is TRBD1 (6 bases). This CDR3 has 13 amino acids. V lost 4 bases and J lost 4, with 12 bases in between. CDR1 and CDR2 (germline): SGHDT, YYEEEE. For the CDR3, the DNA is TGTGCCAGCAGCACCCGGGACACATACGAGCAGTACGTC. Its protein product is CASSTRDTYEQYV.

The chain couples TRBV4-2 to TRBJ2-3; the match to TRBD2 covers 9 bases. Trimming took 4 bases from V and 2 from J; bases not matched to a gene: 4. The germline CDR1 and CDR2 sequences are LGHNA and YNFKEQ. There are 15 residues in the CDR3. Here the CDR3 reads CASSLGLANTDTQYF. The DNA for the CDR3 is TGTGCCAGCAGCCTGGGACTAGCCAACACAGATACGCAGTATTTT.

This clonotype was seen a few times. V is TRBV20-1 and J is TRBJ2-3, with D possibly TRBD1 on 6 matching bases. The CDR3 is 16 residues long. The V end was cut by 0 bases, the J end by 3 bases, with 16 bases between. Germline V lookup: CDR1 DFQATT, CDR2 SNEGSKA (reference sequence). CDR3 nucleotides: TGCAGTGCTAGAGATCCCGGGACATCAATAACAGATACGCAGTATTTT. It translates to CSARDPGTSITDTQYF.

This chain joins TRBV2 and TRBJ2-1; 8 bases match TRBD1. J was trimmed by 0 bases and V by 8 bases; bases with no gene match: 9. The CDR3 contains 16 residues. Germline CDR1 SNHLY, CDR2 FYNNEI. In nucleotides, the CDR3 is TGTGCCAGCCCCAGGGGGCCGATGGGCTCCTACAATGAGCAGTTCTTC. This codes for CASPRGPMGSYNEQFF.

A few counts support this clonotype. The chain combines TRBV27 with TRBJ2-1; TRBD2 matches at 9 bases. CDR1 and CDR2 from the germline V gene are MNHEY and SMNVEV (reference sequence). The CDR3 length is 18 residues. J was trimmed by 0 bases and V by 7 bases; bases with no gene match: 13. The CDR3 here is CASTALSGGYSSYNEQFF. CDR3 DNA sequence: TGTGCCAGCACCGCTCTTAGCGGGGGTTACAGCTCCTACAATGAGCAGTTCTTC.

V is TRBV7-9 and J is TRBJ1-1; TRBD1 aligns across 10 bases. J gave up 0 bases and V 1 base, and 8 bases lay outside the gene matches. This CDR3 has 18 residues. The germline V gene encodes CDR1 SEHNR and CDR2 FQNEAQ (reference sequence). As DNA, the CDR3 is TGTGCCAGCAGCTTAGGTCCGGGACAGGGGTACATGAACACTGAAGCTTTCTTT. It specifies CASSLGPGQGYMNTEAFF.

This clonotype was picked up a small number of times. The rearrangement links TRBV19 to TRBJ1-5; D is uncertain. There are 16 residues in the CDR3. V lost 5 bases and J lost 0, with 14 bases in between. Germline V gene lookup returns CDR1 LNHDA and CDR2 SQIVND (reference sequence). The DNA of the CDR3 is TGTGCCAGTAGTTCGGGAGCCGTCTATAGCAATCAGCCCCAGCATTTT. Encoded protein: CASSSGAVYSNQPQHF.

The chain uses TRBV4-2 and TRBJ1-2; 7 nucleotides match TRBD1. The V gene end was trimmed by 3 bases and the J gene end by 5 bases; junction bases not matched to a gene: 3. The germline gives CDR1 LGHNA, CDR2 YNFKEQ. This CDR3 has 13 residues. CDR3 amino acids: CASSHGQAYGYTF. Written as DNA, the CDR3 is TGTGCCAGCAGCCACGGACAGGCGTATGGCTACACCTTC.

This clonotype was seen more than once but under ten times. V usage is TRBV25-1 and J usage is TRBJ2-1; TRBD1 agrees at 7 bases. CDR1 is MGHDK, CDR2 SYGVNS, per germline. Unmatched junction bases numbered 8, after V lost 1 base and J lost 2 bases. The CDR3 sequence is 17 residues long. The CDR3 DNA is TGTGCCAGCAGTGAATTAAGGGACAGAAGACCCTACAATGAGCAGTTCTTC. Translated, it gives CASSELRDRRPYNEQFF.

This clonotype has more than one count but fewer than ten. V is TRBV7-6 and J is TRBJ2-1; no definite D call. Germline V gene sequence: CDR1 SGHVS, CDR2 FNYEAQ. With 9 bases removed from V and 4 bases from J, the gap between germline ends came to 7 bases. CDR3 length: 11 residues. CDR3 coding DNA: TGTGCCAGTGGAGTGTACAATGAGCAGTTCTTC. Translated, it gives CASGVYNEQFF. Based on the CDR3 plus reference TRBV7-6 and TRBJ2-1, the full variable domain is GAGVSQSPRYKVTKRGQDVALRCDPISGHVSLYWYRQALGQGPEFLTYFNYEAQQDKSGLPNDRFSAERPEGSISTLTIQRTEQRDSAMYRCASGVYNEQFFGPGTRLTVL.

This clonotype was observed at least ten times. The chain recombines TRBV7-2 with TRBJ2-5; D remains ambiguous. This CDR3 comprises 14 residues. Germline lookup yields CDR1 SGHTA and CDR2 FQGNSA. With 4 bases removed from V and 3 bases from J, the gap between germline ends came to 12 bases. The CDR3 DNA is TGTGCCAGCAGCTCCCCAGGCGGCGAAGAGACCCAGTACTTC. This sequence encodes CASSSPGGEETQYF.

The chain joins TRBV6-2 or TRBV6-3 to TRBJ2-7; D remains ambiguous. There are 13 residues in the CDR3. Trimming pared 7 bases from V and 3 bases from J, leaving 13 bases between. Germline CDR1 MNHEY, CDR2 SVGEGT. DNA of the CDR3: TGTGCCAGCACTTGGAGCGCGTTCTACGAGCAGTACGTC. This translates into CASTWSAFYEQYV.